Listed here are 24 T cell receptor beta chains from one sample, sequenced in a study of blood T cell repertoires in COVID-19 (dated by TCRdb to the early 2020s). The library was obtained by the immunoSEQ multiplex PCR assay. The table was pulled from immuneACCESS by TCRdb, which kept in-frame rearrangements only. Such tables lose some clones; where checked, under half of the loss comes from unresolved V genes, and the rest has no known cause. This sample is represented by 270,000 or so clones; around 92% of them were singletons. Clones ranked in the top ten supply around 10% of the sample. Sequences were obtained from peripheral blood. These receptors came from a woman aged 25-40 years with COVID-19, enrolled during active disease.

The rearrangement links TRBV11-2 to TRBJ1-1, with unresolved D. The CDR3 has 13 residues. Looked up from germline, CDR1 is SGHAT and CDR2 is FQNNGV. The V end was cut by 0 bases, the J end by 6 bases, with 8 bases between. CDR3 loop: CASSLDPSAEAFF. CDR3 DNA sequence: TGTGCCAGCAGCTTAGATCCATCGGCTGAAGCTTTCTTT. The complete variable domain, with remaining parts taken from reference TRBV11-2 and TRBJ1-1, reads EAGVAQSPRYKIIEKRQSVAFWCNPISGHATLYWYQQILGQGPKLLIQFQNNGVVDDSQLPKDRFSAERLKGVDSTLKIQPAKLEDSAVYLCASSLDPSAEAFFGQGTRLTVV.

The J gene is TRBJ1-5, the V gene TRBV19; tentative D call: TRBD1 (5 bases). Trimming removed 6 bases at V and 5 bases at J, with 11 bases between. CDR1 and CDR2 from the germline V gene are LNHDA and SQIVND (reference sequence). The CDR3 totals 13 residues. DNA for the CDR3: TGTGCCAGTAGGAGGGGAGGGCATCAGCCCCAGCATTTT. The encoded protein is CASRRGGHQPQHF.

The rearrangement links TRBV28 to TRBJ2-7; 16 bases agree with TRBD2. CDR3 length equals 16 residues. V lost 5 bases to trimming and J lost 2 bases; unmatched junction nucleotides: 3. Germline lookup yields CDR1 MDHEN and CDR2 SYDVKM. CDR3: CASSPGLAGGPYEQYF. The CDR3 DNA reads TGTGCCAGCAGTCCGGGACTAGCGGGGGGGCCCTACGAGCAGTACTTC.

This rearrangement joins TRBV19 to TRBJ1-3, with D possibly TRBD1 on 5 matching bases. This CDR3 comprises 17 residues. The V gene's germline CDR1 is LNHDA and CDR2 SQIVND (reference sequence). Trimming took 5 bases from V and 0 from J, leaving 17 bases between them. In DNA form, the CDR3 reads TGTGCCAGTAGTCCCCAAGGGAGGGGACCCTCTGGAAACACCATATATTTT. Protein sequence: CASSPQGRGPSGNTIYF.

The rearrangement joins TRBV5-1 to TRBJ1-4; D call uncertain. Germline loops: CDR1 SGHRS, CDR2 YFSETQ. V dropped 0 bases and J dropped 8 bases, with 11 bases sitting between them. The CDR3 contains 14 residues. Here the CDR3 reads CASSLDEVGEKLFF. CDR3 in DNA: TGCGCCAGCAGCTTGGACGAGGTTGGGGAAAAACTGTTTTTT. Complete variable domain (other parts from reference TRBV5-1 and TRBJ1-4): KAGVTQTPRYLIKTRGQQVTLSCSPISGHRSVSWYQQTPGQGLQFLFEYFSETQRNKGNFPGRFSGRQFSNSRSEMNVSTLELGDSALYLCASSLDEVGEKLFFGSGTQLSVL.

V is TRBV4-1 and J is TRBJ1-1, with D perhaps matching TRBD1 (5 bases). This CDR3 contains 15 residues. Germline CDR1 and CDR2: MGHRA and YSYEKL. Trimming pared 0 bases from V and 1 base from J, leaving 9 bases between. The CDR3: CASSQEGDWNTEAFF. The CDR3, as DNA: TGCGCCAGCAGCCAAGAGGGGGACTGGAACACTGAAGCTTTCTTT.

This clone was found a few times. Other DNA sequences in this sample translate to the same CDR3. The CDR3 DNA follows: TGCGCCAGCAGCCTACCCGGGAGTAACACCGGGGAGCTGTTTTTT. Protein: CASSLPGSNTGELFF. This rearrangement joins TRBV5-1 to TRBJ2-2; possibly TRBD2 for D (6 bases). Trimming shortened V by 4 bases and J by 2 bases, and 12 bases separated the two germline ends. Germline V gives CDR1 SGHRS, CDR2 YFSETQ. The CDR3 has 15 amino acids.

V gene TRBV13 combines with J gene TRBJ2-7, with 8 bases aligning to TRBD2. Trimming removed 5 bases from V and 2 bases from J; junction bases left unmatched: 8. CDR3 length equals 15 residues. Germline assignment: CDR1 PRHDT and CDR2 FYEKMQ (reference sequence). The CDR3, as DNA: TGTGCCAGCAGCGCCGGAGGGGGACTAGCCTACGAGCAGTACTTC. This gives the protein CASSAGGGLAYEQYF. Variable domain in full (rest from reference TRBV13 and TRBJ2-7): AAGVIQSPRHLIKEKRETATLKCYPIPRHDTVYWYQQGPGQDPQFLISFYEKMQSDKGSIPDRFSAQQFSDYHSELNMSSLELGDSALYFCASSAGGGLAYEQYFGPGTRLTVT.

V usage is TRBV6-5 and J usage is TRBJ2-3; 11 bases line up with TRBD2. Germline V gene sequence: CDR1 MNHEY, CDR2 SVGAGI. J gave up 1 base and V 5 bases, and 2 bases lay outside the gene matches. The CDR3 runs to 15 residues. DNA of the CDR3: TGTGCCAGCAGTCCACTAGCGGGGGGCACAGATACGCAGTATTTT. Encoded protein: CASSPLAGGTDTQYF.

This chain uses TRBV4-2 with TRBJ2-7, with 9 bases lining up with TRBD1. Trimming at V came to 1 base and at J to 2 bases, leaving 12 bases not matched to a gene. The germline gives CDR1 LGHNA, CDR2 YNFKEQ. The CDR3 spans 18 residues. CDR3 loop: CASSQGYYGTGSTYEQYF. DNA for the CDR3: TGTGCCAGCAGCCAAGGGTATTACGGGACAGGGTCGACCTACGAGCAGTACTTC.

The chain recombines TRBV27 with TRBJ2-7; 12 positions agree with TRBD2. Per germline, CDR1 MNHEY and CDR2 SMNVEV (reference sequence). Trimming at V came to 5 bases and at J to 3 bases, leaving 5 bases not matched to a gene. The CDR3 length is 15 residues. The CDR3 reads CASSVLLAGGYEQYF. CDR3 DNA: TGTGCCAGCAGTGTACTACTAGCGGGGGGCTACGAGCAGTACTTC.

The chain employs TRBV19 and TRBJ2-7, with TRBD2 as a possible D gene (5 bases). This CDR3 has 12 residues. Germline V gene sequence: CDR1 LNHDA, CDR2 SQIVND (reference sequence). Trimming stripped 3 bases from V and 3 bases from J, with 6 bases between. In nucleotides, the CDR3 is TGTGCCAGTAGTATCGGGGTCTACGAGCAGTACTTC. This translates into CASSIGVYEQYF.

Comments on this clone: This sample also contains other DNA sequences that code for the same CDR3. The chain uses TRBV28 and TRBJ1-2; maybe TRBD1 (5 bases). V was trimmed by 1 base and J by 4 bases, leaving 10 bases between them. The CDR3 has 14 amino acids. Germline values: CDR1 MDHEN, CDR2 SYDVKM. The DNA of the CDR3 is TGTGCCAGCAGTTTATCAAGGGGAGGCTATGGCTACACCTTC. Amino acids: CASSLSRGGYGYTF.

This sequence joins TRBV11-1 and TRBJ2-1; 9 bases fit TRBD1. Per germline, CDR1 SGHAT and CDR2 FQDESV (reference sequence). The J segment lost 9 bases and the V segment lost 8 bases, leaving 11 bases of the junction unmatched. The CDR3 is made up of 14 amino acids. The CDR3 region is CASLPGTGYGEQFF. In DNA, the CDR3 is TGTGCCAGCCTCCCCGGGACAGGGTACGGTGAGCAGTTCTTC.

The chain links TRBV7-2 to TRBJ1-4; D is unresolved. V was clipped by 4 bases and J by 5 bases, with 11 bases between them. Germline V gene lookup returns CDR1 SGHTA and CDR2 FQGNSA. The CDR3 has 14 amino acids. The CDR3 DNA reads TGTGCCAGCAGCTCACAGCTCCTCAATGAAAAACTGTTTTTT. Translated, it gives CASSSQLLNEKLFF.

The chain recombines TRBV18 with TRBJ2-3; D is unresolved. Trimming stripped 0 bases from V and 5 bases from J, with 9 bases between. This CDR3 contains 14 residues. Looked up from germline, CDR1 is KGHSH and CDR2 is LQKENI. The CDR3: CASSPPLSVDTQYF. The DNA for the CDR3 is TGTGCCAGCTCACCACCCTTGAGTGTAGATACGCAGTATTTT.

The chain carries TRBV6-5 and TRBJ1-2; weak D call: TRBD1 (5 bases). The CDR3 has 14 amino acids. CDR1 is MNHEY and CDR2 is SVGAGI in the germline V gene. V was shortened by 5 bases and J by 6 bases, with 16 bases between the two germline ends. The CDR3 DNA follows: TGTGCCAGCAGTCGGACGGACCTCAGGGATGGCTACACCTTC. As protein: CASSRTDLRDGYTF.

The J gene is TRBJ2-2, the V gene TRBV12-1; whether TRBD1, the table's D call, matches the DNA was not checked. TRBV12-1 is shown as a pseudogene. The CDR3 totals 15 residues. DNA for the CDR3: TGTGCCAGCAGCCCTAGACAGGGGCACACCGGGGAGCTGTTTTTT. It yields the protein CASSPRQGHTGELFF.

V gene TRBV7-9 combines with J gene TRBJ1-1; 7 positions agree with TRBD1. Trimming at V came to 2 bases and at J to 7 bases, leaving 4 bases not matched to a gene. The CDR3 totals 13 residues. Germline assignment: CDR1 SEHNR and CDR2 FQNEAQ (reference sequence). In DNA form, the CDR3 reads TGTGCCAGCAGCTTACAGGGGGTTTATGAAGCTTTCTTT. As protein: CASSLQGVYEAFF.

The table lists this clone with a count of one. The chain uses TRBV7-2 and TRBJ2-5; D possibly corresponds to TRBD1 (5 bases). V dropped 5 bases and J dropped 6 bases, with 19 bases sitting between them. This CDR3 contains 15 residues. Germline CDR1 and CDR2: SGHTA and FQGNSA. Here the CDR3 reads CASSPRITGLQTQYF. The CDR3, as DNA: TGTGCCAGCAGCCCAAGAATAACAGGCCTACAGACCCAGTACTTC.

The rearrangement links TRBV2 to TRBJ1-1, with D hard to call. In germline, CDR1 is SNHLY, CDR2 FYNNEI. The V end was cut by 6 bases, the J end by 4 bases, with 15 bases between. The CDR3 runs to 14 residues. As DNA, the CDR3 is TGTGCCAGCAGGAGTAACGGGGAGGGCACTGAAGCTTTCTTT. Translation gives CASRSNGEGTEAFF.

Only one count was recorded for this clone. The CDR3 is CASSLPGGLNTQYF. The CDR3 DNA is TGTGCCAGCAGCTTACCAGGAGGGTTAAATACGCAGTATTTT. The chain employs TRBV7-9 and TRBJ2-3; D is possibly TRBD2 (6 bases). Trimming took off 2 bases at V and 7 bases at J, with 13 bases between the two ends. Germline CDR1 is SEHNR and CDR2 is FQNEAQ (reference sequence). The CDR3 consists of 14 residues.

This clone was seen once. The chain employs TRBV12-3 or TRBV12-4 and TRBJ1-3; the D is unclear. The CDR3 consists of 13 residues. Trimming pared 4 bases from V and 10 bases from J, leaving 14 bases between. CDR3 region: CASSSGRETTIYF. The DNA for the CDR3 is TGTGCCAGCAGTTCAGGACGGGAAACAACCATATATTTT.

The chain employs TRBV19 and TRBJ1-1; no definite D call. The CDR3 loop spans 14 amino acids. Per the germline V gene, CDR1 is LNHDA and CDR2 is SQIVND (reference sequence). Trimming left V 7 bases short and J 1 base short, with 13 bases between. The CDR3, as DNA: TGTGCCAGTACCTCCGGGAGACGGAACACTGAAGCTTTCTTT. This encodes CASTSGRRNTEAFF.